The source of this TCR beta chain is a study of CD8+ T cells in alopecia areata. Following RNA extraction, reverse transcription yielded cDNA that acted as the sequencing template. Here immunoSEQ multiplex PCR was the method, and the copy in TCRdb shows in-frame clones only, minus some. Of 190,000 or so clones in the sample, 60% to 70% were seen once. J gave up 4 bases and V 3 bases, and 5 bases lay outside the gene matches. This CDR3 is built from 14 residues. Germline V CDR1 and CDR2: SGHTA, FQGNSA. Treatment in this sample: oral pan-JAK inhibitor, 5-10 mg twice daily. Study observations and caveats: Especially in alopecia totalis/universalis, lesional scalp showed greater clonality than normal scalp did. Under tofacitinib, numerous expanded lesional clonotypes remained detectable in scalp and blood. Scalp clonality dropped significantly under tofacitinib, as did expanded CD8+ top-100 clones.

With respect to this clone: Antigen unknown.

This TCR derives from a human donor with alopecia areata. Sequencing was performed on CD4+ T cells sorted from blood, taken at week 4, from a patient treated with tofacitinib. The V and J genes are TRBV7-2 and TRBJ2-7; 8 bases align to TRBD1. CDR3 protein: CASSFRTGSYEQYF. The CDR3 bases are TGTGCCAGCAGCTTCAGGACAGGGAGTTACGAGCAGTACTTC.